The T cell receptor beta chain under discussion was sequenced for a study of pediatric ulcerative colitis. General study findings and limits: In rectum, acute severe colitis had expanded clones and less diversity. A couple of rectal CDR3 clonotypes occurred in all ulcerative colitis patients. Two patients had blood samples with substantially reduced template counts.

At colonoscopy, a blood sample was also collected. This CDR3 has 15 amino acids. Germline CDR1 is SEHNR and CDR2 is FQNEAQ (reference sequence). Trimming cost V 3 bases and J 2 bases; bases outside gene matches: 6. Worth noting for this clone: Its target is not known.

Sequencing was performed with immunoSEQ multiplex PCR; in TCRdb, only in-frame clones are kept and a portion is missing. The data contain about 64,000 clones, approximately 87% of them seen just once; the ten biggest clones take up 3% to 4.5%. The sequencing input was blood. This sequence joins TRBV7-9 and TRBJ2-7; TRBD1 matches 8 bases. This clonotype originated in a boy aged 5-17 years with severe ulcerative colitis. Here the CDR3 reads CASSFRGQDPYEQYF. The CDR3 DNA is TGTGCCAGCAGCTTCCGGGGACAGGACCCCTACGAGCAGTACTTC.